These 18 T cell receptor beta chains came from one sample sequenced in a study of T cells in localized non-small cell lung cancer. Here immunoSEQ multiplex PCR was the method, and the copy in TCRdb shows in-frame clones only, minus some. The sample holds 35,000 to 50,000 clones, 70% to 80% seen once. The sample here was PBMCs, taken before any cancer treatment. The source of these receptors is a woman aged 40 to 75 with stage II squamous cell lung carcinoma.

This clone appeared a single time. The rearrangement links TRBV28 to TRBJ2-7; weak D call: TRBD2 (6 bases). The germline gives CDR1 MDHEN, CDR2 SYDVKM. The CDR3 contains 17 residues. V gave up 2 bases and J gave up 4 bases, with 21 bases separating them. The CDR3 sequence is CASSLGTPRGALYEQYF. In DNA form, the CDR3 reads TGTGCCAGCAGTTTAGGGACTCCTCGTGGGGCCCTTTACGAGCAGTACTTC. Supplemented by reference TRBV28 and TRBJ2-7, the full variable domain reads DVKVTQSSRYLVKRTGEKVFLECVQDMDHENMFWYRQDPGLGLRLIYFSYDVKMKEKGDIPEGYSVSREKKERFSLILESASTNQTSMYLCASSLGTPRGALYEQYFGPGTRLTVT.

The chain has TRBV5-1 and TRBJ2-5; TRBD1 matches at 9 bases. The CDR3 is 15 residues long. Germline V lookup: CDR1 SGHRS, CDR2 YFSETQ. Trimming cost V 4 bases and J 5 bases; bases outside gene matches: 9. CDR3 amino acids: CASSDQQGAGETQYF. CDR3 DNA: TGCGCCAGCAGCGATCAACAGGGGGCCGGGGAGACCCAGTACTTC.

In nucleotides, the CDR3 is TGTGCCAGCAGCCCCCACGGGTTCGGGAGTGACACAGATACGCAGTATTTT. It specifies CASSPHGFGSDTDTQYF. V gene TRBV7-2 combines with J gene TRBJ2-3, with D tentatively TRBD2 (6 bases). CDR1 is SGHTA and CDR2 is FQGNSA in the germline V gene. This CDR3 contains 17 residues. With 5 bases removed from V and 2 bases from J, the gap between germline ends came to 20 bases.

CDR3 in DNA: TGTGCCAGCAGCTTAGGGGGGACAGTCTTGCAAGAGACCCAGTACTTC. This codes for CASSLGGTVLQETQYF. The rearrangement joins TRBV7-9 to TRBJ2-5; 7 positions agree with TRBD1. Germline CDR1 is SEHNR and CDR2 is FQNEAQ (reference sequence). The CDR3 loop spans 16 amino acids. Trimming took 1 base from V and 2 from J; bases not matched to a gene: 7.

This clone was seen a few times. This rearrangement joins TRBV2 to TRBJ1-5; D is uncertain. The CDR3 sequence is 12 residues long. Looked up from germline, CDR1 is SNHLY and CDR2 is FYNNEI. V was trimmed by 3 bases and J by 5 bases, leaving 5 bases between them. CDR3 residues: CASSDSDQPQHF. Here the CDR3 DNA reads TGTGCCAGCAGTGATTCGGATCAGCCCCAGCATTTT.

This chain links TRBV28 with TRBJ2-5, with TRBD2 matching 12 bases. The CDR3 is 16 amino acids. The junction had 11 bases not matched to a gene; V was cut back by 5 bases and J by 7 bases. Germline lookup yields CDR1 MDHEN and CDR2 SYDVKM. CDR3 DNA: TGTGCCAGCAGTACTGGACTAGCGGGATTAATAGTGACCCAGTACTTC. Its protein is CASSTGLAGLIVTQYF.

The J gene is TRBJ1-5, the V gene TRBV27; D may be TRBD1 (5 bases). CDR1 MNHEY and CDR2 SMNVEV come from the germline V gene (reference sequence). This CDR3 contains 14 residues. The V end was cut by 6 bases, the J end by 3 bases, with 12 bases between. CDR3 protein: CASRGTSLNQPQHF. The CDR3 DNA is TGTGCCAGCAGGGGGACTTCCCTCAATCAGCCCCAGCATTTT.

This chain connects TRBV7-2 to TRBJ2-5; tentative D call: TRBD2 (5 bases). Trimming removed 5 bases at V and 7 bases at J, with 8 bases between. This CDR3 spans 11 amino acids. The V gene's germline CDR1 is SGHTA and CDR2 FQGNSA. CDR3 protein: CASSLEGTQYF. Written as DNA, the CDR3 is TGTGCCAGCAGCCTCGAGGGGACCCAGTACTTC.

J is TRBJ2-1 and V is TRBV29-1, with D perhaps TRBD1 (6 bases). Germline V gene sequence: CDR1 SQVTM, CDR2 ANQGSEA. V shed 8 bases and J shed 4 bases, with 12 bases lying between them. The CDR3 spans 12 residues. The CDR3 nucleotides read TGCAGCACCTCGGGACAATACAATGAGCAGTTCTTC. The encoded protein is CSTSGQYNEQFF.

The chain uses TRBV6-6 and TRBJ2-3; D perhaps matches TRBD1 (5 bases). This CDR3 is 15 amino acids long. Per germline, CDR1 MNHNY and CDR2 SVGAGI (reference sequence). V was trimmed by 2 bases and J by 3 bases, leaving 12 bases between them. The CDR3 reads CASSYRSSGTDTQYF. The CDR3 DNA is TGTGCCAGCAGTTACCGCTCCTCAGGGACAGATACGCAGTATTTT.

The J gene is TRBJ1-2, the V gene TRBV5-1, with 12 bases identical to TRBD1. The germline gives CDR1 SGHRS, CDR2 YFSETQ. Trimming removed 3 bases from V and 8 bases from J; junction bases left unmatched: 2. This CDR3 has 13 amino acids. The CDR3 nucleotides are TGCGCCAGCAGCTCGGGACAGGGGGCCGGCTACACCTTC. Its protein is CASSSGQGAGYTF. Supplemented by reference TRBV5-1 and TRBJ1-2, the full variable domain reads KAGVTQTPRYLIKTRGQQVTLSCSPISGHRSVSWYQQTPGQGLQFLFEYFSETQRNKGNFPGRFSGRQFSNSRSEMNVSTLELGDSALYLCASSSGQGAGYTFGSGTRLTVV.

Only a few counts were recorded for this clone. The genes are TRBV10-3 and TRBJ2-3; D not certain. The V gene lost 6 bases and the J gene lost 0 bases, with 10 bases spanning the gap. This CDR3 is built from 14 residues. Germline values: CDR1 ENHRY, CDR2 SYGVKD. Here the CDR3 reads CAIRVTRSTDTQYF. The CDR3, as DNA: TGTGCCATCAGGGTGACACGGAGCACAGATACGCAGTATTTT.

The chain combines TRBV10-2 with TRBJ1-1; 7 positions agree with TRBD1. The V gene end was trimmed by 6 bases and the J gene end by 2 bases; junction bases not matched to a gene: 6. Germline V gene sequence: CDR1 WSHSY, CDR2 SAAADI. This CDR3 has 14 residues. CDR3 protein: CASRETGLNTEAFF. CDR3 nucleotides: TGCGCCAGCAGAGAGACAGGGCTCAACACTGAAGCTTTCTTT.

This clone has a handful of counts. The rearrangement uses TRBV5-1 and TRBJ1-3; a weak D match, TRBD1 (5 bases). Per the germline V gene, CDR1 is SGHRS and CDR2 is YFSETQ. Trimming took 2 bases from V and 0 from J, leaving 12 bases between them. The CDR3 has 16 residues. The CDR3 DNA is TGCGCCAGCAGCTTCGCAGGGCAAAGCTCTGGAAACACCATATATTTT. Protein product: CASSFAGQSSGNTIYF.

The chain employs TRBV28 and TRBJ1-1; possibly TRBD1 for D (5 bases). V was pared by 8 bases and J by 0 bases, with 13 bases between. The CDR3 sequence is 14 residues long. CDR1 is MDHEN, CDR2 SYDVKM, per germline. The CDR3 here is CASDSGGLNTEAFF. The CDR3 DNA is TGTGCCAGCGACTCCGGGGGATTGAACACTGAAGCTTTCTTT.

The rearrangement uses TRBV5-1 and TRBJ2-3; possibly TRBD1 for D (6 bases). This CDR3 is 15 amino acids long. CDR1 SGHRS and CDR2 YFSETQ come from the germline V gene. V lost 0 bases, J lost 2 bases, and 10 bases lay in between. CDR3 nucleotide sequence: TGCGCCAGCAGCTTGGAGGACAGAAACACAGATACGCAGTATTTT. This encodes CASSLEDRNTDTQYF.

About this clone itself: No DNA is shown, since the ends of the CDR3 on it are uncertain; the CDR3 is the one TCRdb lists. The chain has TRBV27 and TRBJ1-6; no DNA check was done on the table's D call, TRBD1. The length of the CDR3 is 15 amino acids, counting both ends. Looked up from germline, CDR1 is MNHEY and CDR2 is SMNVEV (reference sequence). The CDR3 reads CASSTSGQYNSPLHF.

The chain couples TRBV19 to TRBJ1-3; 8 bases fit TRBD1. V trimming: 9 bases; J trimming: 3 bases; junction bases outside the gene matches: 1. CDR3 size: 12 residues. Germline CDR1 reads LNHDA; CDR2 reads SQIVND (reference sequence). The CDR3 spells CARTGVGNTIYF. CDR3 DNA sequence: TGTGCCAGGACAGGGGTTGGAAACACCATATATTTT.